This T cell receptor beta chain was sequenced in a study of T cell repertoires in cytomegalovirus infection. Notes on the study in general: Cumulated frequencies of public TCR beta families served to identify carriers of CMV plus the relevant HLA.

As to this clonotype: Antigen specificity is unknown.

Each CDR3 protein gets one entry after TCRdb re-called the reads with MiXCR. The sample contains about half a million distinct CDR3 sequences, 30% to 40% of which appear only once. The ends were cut back, 3 bases at V and 5 bases at J, with 16 bases in the middle. The V gene's germline CDR1 is MDHEN and CDR2 SYDVKM. This CDR3 has 15 residues. Sequences were derived from cultured PBMCs, sampled from culture after CMV antigen stimulation. V gene TRBV28 combines with J gene TRBJ1-1; no definite D call. The sequence came from a human donor in good health (CMV status not recorded). Some clones in this sample may be carry-over from other donors' samples. CDR3: CASSLISAMGTEAFF. CDR3 nucleotide sequence: TGTGCCAGCAGTTTGATCTCCGCCATGGGAACTGAAGCTTTCTTT.